Reported below is one T cell receptor (beta chain). This sample stems from a study of blood T cell repertoires in COVID-19. In the original workflow: Estimation of nucleated cell counts was performed using reference gene primer amplification. Generated by immunoSEQ multiplex PCR, the TCRdb table keeps only in-frame clones and is missing some. For V, J and clone size, that table is used; D and trimming come from the DNA. Of roughly 240,000 clones listed, around 90% are singletons. Living in under 30 US areas, the participants were between roughly 18 and 89 years of age. Categorization into cohorts depended on clinical history that participants reported. Individuals in the exposed group had encountered a COVID-19 case within 2 weeks preceding study entry. The CDR3 is 12 residues long. Deletions cut 9 bases from V and 4 bases from J, with 12 bases between. Germline V gene lookup returns CDR1 MGHDK and CDR2 SYGVNS.

Sequenced sample: PBMCs or T cells enriched from blood (not recorded which). This sequence was found in a man aged 50-59 years who had been exposed to COVID-19. The chain recombines TRBV25-1 with TRBJ1-1; D uncertain. In DNA, the CDR3 is TGTGCCAGTAGAGTGAGCTCCACTGAAGCTTTCTTT. It codes for CASRVSSTEAFF.